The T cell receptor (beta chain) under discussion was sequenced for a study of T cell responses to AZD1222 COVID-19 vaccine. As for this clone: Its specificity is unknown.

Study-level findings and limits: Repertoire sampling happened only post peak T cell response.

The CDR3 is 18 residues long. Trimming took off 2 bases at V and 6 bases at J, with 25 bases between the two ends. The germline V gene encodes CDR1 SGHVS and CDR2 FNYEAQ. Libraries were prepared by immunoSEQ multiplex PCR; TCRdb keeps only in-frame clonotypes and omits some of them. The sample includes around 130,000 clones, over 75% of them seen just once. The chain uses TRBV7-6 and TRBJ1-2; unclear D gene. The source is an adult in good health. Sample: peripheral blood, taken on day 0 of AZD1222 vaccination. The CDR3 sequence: CASSLKVGGGLSGDGYTF. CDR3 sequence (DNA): TGTGCCAGCAGCTTAAAGGTCGGTGGCGGCCTCTCCGGAGATGGCTACACCTTC.